The 17 T cell receptor beta chains below all came from one sample that was sequenced in a study of tumor and adjacent non-tumor tissue in lung cancer. TCRbeta libraries were built with three rounds of nested PCR, modified from ARM-PCR. TCRdb passed the multiplex PCR reads through MiXCR, listing each CDR3 protein once. The sample contains about 110,000 distinct CDR3 sequences, 75% of which appear only once. RNA was extracted from bulk tissue without any cell sorting. The sequencing input was lung tumor tissue. These receptors came from an older woman with non-small cell lung cancer.

Concerning this clonotype: Since no conserved phenylalanine or tryptophan closes the CDR3, a read error is the likely cause. V usage is TRBV11-2 and J usage is TRBJ2-1; no reliable D call. CDR3 length: 13 residues. Between the trimmed V and J ends, which lost 5 bases and 8 bases, there was a span of 13 bases. Germline assignment: CDR1 SGHAT and CDR2 FQNNGV. CDR3 nucleotide sequence: TGTGCCAGCAGCGGGCGGATTCGCGATGAGCAGTTCATC. Its translation is CASSGRIRDEQFI.

This clonotype was detected a few times. J is TRBJ1-1 and V is TRBV7-3; D is perhaps TRBD1 (5 bases). V lost 5 bases, J lost 11 bases, and 12 bases lay in between. Germline CDR1 SGHTA, CDR2 FQGTGA. The CDR3 length is 11 residues. The CDR3 sequence: CASSPRVGAFF. CDR3 DNA: TGTGCCAGCAGCCCCAGGGTAGGGGCTTTCTTT.

This clonotype appeared many times. CDR3 sequence: CASSYGGTSINEQFF. DNA for the CDR3: TGTGCCAGCAGTTACGGCGGGACCTCAATCAATGAGCAGTTCTTC. This chain links TRBV6-2 or TRBV6-3 with TRBJ2-1; D is possibly TRBD2 (6 bases). The CDR3 sequence is 15 residues long. Germline loops: CDR1 MNHEY, CDR2 SVGEGT. V gave up 2 bases and J gave up 6 bases, with 14 bases separating them.

Turning to this clonotype: With a much larger clone just one base away, this may be a read error. The chain employs TRBV5-1 and TRBJ2-3; no reliable D call. CDR3 length equals 13 residues. The germline V gene has CDR1 SGHRS and CDR2 YFSETQ. Between the trimmed V and J ends, which lost 4 bases and 2 bases, there was a span of 8 bases. The CDR3 sequence: CASSPWDTDTQYF. The CDR3 DNA is TGCGCCAGCAGCCCGTGGGACACAGATACGCAGTATTTT.

This clonotype was counted ten times or more. The chain joins TRBV20-1 to TRBJ2-3; no clear D. This CDR3 is 13 amino acids long. The V gene's germline CDR1 is DFQATT and CDR2 SNEGSKA (reference sequence). Deletions cut 0 bases from V and 2 bases from J, with 6 bases between. The DNA of the CDR3 is TGCAGTGCTAGAGATCTCCTCACAGATACGCAGTATTTT. Its protein product is CSARDLLTDTQYF.

A word on this clonotype: One end of the junction fails to match germline, which may point to a read error. This chain connects TRBV11-3 to TRBJ2-1; 7 bases agree with TRBD1. Germline CDR1 and CDR2: SGHNT and YENEEA. The CDR3 has 14 residues. CDR3: CASNSRQGYNEQIF. CDR3 bases: TGTGCCAGCAACTCCCGACAGGGTTACAATGAGCAGATCTTC.

On this clonotype itself: Relative to the germline gene, one junction end is altered; a read error may explain this. The rearrangement links TRBV28 to TRBJ2-3; 8 nucleotides match TRBD1. Germline V lookup: CDR1 MDHEN, CDR2 SYDVKM. This CDR3 has 12 residues. The CDR3 reads CASSGGQDRVYF. The CDR3 nucleotides read TGTGCCAGCAGCGGGGGACAGGATCGAGTGTACTTT.

Comment on this clonotype: One end of the junction varies from germline; a read error may be responsible. J is TRBJ2-1 and V is TRBV11-3; 11 bases match TRBD2. The CDR3 runs to 17 residues. CDR1 is SGHNT, CDR2 YENEEA, per germline. Here the CDR3 reads CASSLVLTSGIHKEQLF. CDR3 bases: TGTGCCAGCAGCTTAGTGTTGACTAGCGGGATCCACAAAGAGCAGTTATTC.

In the case of this clonotype: The CDR3 does not close with the conserved phenylalanine or tryptophan, likely indicating a read error. This rearrangement joins TRBV11-3 to TRBJ1-1; D not certain. V was cut by 0 bases and J by 7 bases, with 15 bases left in between. This CDR3 has 15 amino acids. Germline V lookup: CDR1 SGHNT, CDR2 YENEEA. CDR3 sequence reads: CASSLDPGRAIEAFI. DNA for the CDR3: TGTGCCAGCAGCTTAGATCCGGGGAGAGCCATTGAAGCTTTCATT.

There are many counts of this clonotype. V is TRBV6-2 or TRBV6-3 and J is TRBJ1-4; D gene ambiguous. V shed 6 bases and J shed 4 bases, with 9 bases lying between them. Per the germline V gene, CDR1 is MNHEY and CDR2 is SVGEGT. This CDR3 has 13 amino acids. CDR3 amino acids: CASSRGYNEKLFF. The DNA for the CDR3 is TGTGCCAGCAGCCGGGGTTATAATGAAAAACTGTTTTTT.

In regard to this clonotype: A junction end diverges from the germline sequence, so it may reflect a read error. This chain joins TRBV11-2 and TRBJ2-7; D possibly corresponds to TRBD2 (6 bases). The CDR3 is 17 amino acids. Looked up from germline, CDR1 is SGHAT and CDR2 is FQNNGV. DNA for the CDR3: TGTGCCAGCAGCTTATTTCCGGATCGGGGGTTCTCCTACGAGCACCACTTC. This codes for CASSLFPDRGFSYEHHF.

This clonotype has just a few counts. The chain carries TRBV7-8 and TRBJ2-2; 8 bases are shared with TRBD2. Per the germline V gene, CDR1 is SGHVS and CDR2 is FQNEAQ. Losses at the gene ends were 4 bases for V and 6 bases for J; bases not matched to a gene: 13. This CDR3 is 17 amino acids long. CDR3 nucleotides: TGTGCCAGCAGCTCCCGTTCGGCGGGAGGCGAGGCCGGGGAGCTGTTTTTT. Amino acid sequence: CASSSRSAGGEAGELFF. Full variable domain (rest looked up from reference TRBV7-8 and TRBJ2-2): GAGVSQSPRYKVAKRGQDVALRCDPISGHVSLFWYQQALGQGPEFLTYFQNEAQLDKSGLPSDRFFAERPEGSVSTLKIQRTQQEDSAVYLCASSSRSAGGEAGELFFGEGSRLTVL.

A note on this clonotype: One base away lies a much larger clone, so this may be a sequencing read error. The chain recombines TRBV28 with TRBJ1-3, with TRBD1 as a possible D gene (6 bases). Trimming pared 4 bases from V and 3 bases from J, leaving 16 bases between. This CDR3 has 16 residues. In germline, CDR1 is MDHEN, CDR2 SYDVKM. The CDR3, as DNA: TGTGCCAGCAGTTCTGGGGCACAGGGTGTTGGAAACACCATATATTTT. It is translated as CASSSGAQGVGNTIYF.

Ten or more counts support this clonotype. CDR3 DNA: TGTGCCAGCAGTCAGACGACAGGGACTGAAGCTTTCTTT. Translation: CASSQTTGTEAFF. The chain carries TRBV6-2 or TRBV6-3 and TRBJ1-1; 7 bases fit TRBD1. With V trimmed by 5 bases and J by 5 bases, 5 bases remained unmatched. Germline V gene data show CDR1 as MNHEY and CDR2 as SVGEGT. This CDR3 has 13 residues.

Turning to this clonotype: A much larger clone lies a single base off, so this may be a read error. The V gene is TRBV20-1, the J gene TRBJ1-2, with D possibly matching TRBD1 (5 bases). This CDR3 spans 16 amino acids. Germline V gene lookup returns CDR1 DFQATT and CDR2 SNEGSKA (reference sequence). The CDR3, as DNA: TGCGGTGCTAGAGAATCTGGCGGGGGAAGAGGCTATGGCTACACCTTC. This sequence encodes CGARESGGGRGYGYTF.

The chain joins TRBV20-1 to TRBJ2-1; D may be TRBD2 (6 bases). This CDR3 spans 15 amino acids. The germline CDR1 and CDR2 sequences are DFQATT and SNEGSKA (reference sequence). Trimming cost V 4 bases and J 9 bases, with 22 bases left between them. CDR3 in amino acids: CSAKELEGVGSEQFF. CDR3 sequence (DNA): TGCAGTGCTAAAGAATTAGAGGGAGTCGGGAGTGAGCAGTTCTTC.

The chain is built from TRBV6-2 or TRBV6-3 and TRBJ2-7, with 13 bases fitting TRBD2. Trimming at V came to 6 bases and at J to 3 bases, leaving 2 bases not matched to a gene. This CDR3 has 14 residues. Germline V lookup: CDR1 MNHEY, CDR2 SVGEGT. CDR3 bases: TGTGCCAGCAGCCGGACTAGCGGGAGCTACGAGCAGTACTTC. Amino acid sequence: CASSRTSGSYEQYF.